The present TCR beta chain was sequenced within a study of blood T cell repertoires in COVID-19. Study context: Samples taken during acute and convalescent COVID-19 were collected in the United States, Italy and Spain. T cells, B-cell-depleted T cells, or PBMCs provided the cDNA or gDNA that served as material.

Trimming removed 4 bases from V and 8 bases from J; junction bases left unmatched: 9. The germline V gene encodes CDR1 SGHKS and CDR2 YYEKEE (reference sequence). This CDR3 has 15 amino acids. Methods used by the authors: Researchers report that nucleated cell counts were estimated from reference gene primer amplification. Assay used: immunoSEQ multiplex PCR; TCRdb lists only in-frame clones, some missing. V and J calls plus clone size are reproduced from that table; the DNA served to infer D and trimming. Of 240,000 or so clones listed, over 75% are singletons. The rearrangement joins TRBV5-5 to TRBJ2-1; 10 positions agree with TRBD2. The source material was peripheral blood. The receptor's source is a man aged 30-40 years who had recovered from COVID-19. CDR3 protein: CASSGSGGTRDEQFF. CDR3 sequence (DNA): TGTGCCAGCAGCGGTAGCGGGGGGACTAGGGATGAGCAGTTCTTC.